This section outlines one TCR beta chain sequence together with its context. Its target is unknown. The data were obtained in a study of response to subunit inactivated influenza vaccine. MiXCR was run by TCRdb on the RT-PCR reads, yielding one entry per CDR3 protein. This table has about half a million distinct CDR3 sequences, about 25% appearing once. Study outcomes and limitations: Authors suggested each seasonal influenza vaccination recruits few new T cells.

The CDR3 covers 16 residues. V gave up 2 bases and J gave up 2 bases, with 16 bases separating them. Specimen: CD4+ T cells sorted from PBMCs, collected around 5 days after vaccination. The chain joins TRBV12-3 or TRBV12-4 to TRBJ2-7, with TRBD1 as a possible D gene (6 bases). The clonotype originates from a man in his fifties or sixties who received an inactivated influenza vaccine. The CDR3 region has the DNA TGTGCCAGCAGTTTAACAGGGCGATTGGGGCCCTACGAGCAGTACTTC. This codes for CASSLTGRLGPYEQYF.